This TCR beta chain came from a study of cytotoxic CD8 clonotypes in ibrutinib-treated CLL. As for the study in general: Response samples followed a median approximately 13 months of treatment, range 6 to 36.

This clone was observed a few times. Its antigen is not identified. The repertoire was sequenced with immunoSEQ multiplex PCR; TCRdb's copy has only in-frame clones and lacks some. The data hold about 50,000 clones, with about three quarters observed a single time. Germline CDR1 MDHEN, CDR2 SYDVKM. V was pared by 6 bases and J by 0 bases, with 3 bases between. This CDR3 has 13 residues. Notes on the study in general: Patients had baseline clonality above age-matched healthy donors, and this clonality moved with circulating CD8+ T-cell counts. Shared public clonotypes were rare, and on treatment they either got smaller or stayed the same.

The chain employs TRBV28 and TRBJ2-6; no firm D call. This clonotype was sampled from a human donor with chronic lymphocytic leukemia. The specimen was PBMCs, collected after 12 months of ibrutinib treatment. The chain's CDR3 is CASSLSGANVLTF. In DNA, the CDR3 is TGTGCCAGCAGCCTCTCTGGGGCCAACGTCCTGACTTTC.